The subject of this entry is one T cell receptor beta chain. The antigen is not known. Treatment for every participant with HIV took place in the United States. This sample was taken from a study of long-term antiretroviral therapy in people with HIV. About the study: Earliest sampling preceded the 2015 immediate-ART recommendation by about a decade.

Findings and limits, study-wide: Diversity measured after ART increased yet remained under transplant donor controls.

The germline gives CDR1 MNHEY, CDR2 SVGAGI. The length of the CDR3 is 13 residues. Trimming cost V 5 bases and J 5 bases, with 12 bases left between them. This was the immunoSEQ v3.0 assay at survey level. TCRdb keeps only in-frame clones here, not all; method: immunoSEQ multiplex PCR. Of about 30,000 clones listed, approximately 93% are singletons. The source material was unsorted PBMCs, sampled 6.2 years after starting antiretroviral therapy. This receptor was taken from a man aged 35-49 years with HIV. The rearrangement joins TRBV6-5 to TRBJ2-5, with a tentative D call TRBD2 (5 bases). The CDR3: CASSSGLGETQYF. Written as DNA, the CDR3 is TGTGCCAGCAGTAGCGGTCTGGGGGAGACCCAGTACTTC.